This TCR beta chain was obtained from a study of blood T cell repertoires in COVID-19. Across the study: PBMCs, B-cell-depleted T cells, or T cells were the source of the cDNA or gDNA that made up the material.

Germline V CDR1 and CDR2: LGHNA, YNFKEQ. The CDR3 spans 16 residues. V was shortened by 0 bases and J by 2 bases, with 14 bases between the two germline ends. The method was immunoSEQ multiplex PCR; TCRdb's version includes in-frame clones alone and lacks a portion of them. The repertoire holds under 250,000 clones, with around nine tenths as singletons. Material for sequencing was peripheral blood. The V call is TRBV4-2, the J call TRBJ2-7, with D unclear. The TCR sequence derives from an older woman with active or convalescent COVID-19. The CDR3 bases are TGTGCCAGCAGCCAAGATGAAAACTCCCCTGCCTACGAGCAGTACTTC. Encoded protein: CASSQDENSPAYEQYF.